These T cell receptor beta chains were read from a single sample in a study of control samples from healthy donors and cancer patients. Method: immunoSEQ multiplex PCR; TCRdb's copy keeps in-frame clones and lacks some. This sample carries about 94,000 clones, 75% to 95% of them seen once, and the ten largest clones take less than 4.5%. Sequenced sample: blood. Every receptor here comes from a young woman in good health. The CDR3 runs from the conserved cysteine through the conserved F or W. Fields, in order: J gene, D gene, V gene, clone size, CDR3 protein, CDR3 DNA. The D gene is left open where the match is weak. The listing skips clone size in some rows; elsewhere it reads once, few, many or a size class.

TRBJ2-1	TRBD2	TRBV6-5	-	CASMDSGYTYNEQFF	TGTGCCAGCATGGATAGCGGGTATACCTACAATGAGCAGTTCTTC
TRBJ2-7	TRBD2	TRBV19	-	CASSIALAGGPYEQYF	TGTGCCAGTAGTATCGCGCTAGCGGGGGGGCCCTACGAGCAGTACTTC
TRBJ2-1	TRBD1	TRBV12-5	-	CASGEQGVSYNEQFF	TGTGCTAGTGGTGAACAGGGGGTCTCCTACAATGAGCAGTTCTTC
TRBJ1-1	-	TRBV18	once	CASSSGSRAFF	TGTGCCAGCTCATCAGGTTCAAGGGCTTTCTTT
TRBJ1-6	TRBD1	TRBV5-1	-	CASSAGRTGSRSPLHF	TGCGCCAGCAGCGCGGGAAGGACAGGGTCACGGTCACCCCTCCACTTT
TRBJ2-7	TRBD2	TRBV19	once	CASRREGGSYEQYF	TGTGCCAGTCGCAGGGAGGGCGGTTCCTACGAGCAGTACTTC
TRBJ1-4	-	TRBV12-3/TRBV12-4	-	CASSLGAEAKLFF	TGTGCCAGCAGTTTGGGGGCCGAGGCAAAACTGTTTTTT
TRBJ1-5	-	TRBV25-1	-	CASSESGGGNQPQHF	TGTGCCAGCAGTGAATCCGGAGGGGGGAATCAGCCCCAGCATTTT
TRBJ1-6	TRBD1	TRBV5-1	-	CASSLSGQGSPLHF	TGCGCCAGCAGCTTGTCAGGACAGGGTTCACCCCTCCACTTT
TRBJ1-2	-	TRBV9	-	CASSAQTGSRPTNEGYTF	TGTGCCAGCAGCGCCCAGACAGGCTCCCGTCCCACGAACGAGGGCTACACCTTC